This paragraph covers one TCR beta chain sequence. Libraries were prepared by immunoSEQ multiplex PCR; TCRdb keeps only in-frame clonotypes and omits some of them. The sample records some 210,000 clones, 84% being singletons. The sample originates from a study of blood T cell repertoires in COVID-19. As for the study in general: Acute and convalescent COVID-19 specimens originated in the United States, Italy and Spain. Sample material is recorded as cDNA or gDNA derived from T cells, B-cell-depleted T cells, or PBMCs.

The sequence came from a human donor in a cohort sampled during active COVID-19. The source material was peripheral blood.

This CDR3 reads CASSSSHGVALHF. The CDR3 nucleotides are TGTGCCAGCAGTTCCTCACACGGGGTTGCCCTCCACTTT. The chain employs TRBV12-3 or TRBV12-4 and TRBJ1-6; D remains unclear. V lost 4 bases, J lost 14 bases, and 15 bases lay in between. This CDR3 has 13 residues.